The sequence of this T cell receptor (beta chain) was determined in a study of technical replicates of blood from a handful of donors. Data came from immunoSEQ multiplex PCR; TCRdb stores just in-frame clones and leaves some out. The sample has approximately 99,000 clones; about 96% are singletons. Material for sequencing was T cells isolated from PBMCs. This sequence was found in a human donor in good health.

The CDR3 loop reads CASRLVRGANTEAFF. CDR3 DNA sequence: TGCGCCAGCAGATTAGTCAGAGGAGCGAACACTGAAGCTTTCTTT. This chain joins TRBV4-1 and TRBJ1-1, with unresolved D. The CDR3 length is 15 residues. Trimming left V 6 bases short and J 1 base short, with 15 bases between. Germline V lookup: CDR1 MGHRA, CDR2 YSYEKL.